The 11 T cell receptor beta chains listed next were all sequenced from one sample in a study of molecular identifiers for immune sequencing clone quantification. MiXCR, run by TCRdb on the PCR reads, gives a single entry per CDR3 protein. This repertoire shows roughly 630,000 distinct CDR3 sequences, about 25% found once; its top ten account for 0.78%. The sequenced sample was naive CD8+ T cells from blood, with Jurkat cell RNA spiked in. Sample subset: FACS-sorted CD8+CD4-CCR7+CD45RA+ naive T cells. The origin of the receptors is a human donor in good health. Some libraries in this study had Jurkat cell RNA spiked in.

This clonotype has a count of ten or more. The rearrangement links TRBV30 to TRBJ2-3, with TRBD2 matching 12 bases. With V trimmed by 5 bases and J by 3 bases, 6 bases remained unmatched. This CDR3 has 15 residues. Germline values: CDR1 GTSNPN, CDR2 SVGIG (reference sequence). The CDR3 DNA is TGTGCCTGGGAAGGACTAGCGGGACTGACAGATACGCAGTATTTT. Its protein product is CAWEGLAGLTDTQYF.

This clonotype was recorded many times. The chain employs TRBV6-5 and TRBJ1-1, with D maybe TRBD1 (5 bases). CDR1 MNHEY and CDR2 SVGAGI come from the germline V gene. The CDR3 extends over 14 amino acids. Trimming pared 7 bases from V and 2 bases from J, leaving 14 bases between. CDR3 sequence: CASKQDARNTEAFF. The CDR3, as DNA: TGTGCCAGCAAACAGGATGCCCGAAACACTGAAGCTTTCTTT.

This chain joins TRBV7-6 and TRBJ2-3; no reliable D call. CDR1 SGHVS and CDR2 FNYEAQ come from the germline V gene. With 1 base removed from V and 8 bases from J, the gap between germline ends came to 16 bases. This CDR3 is 15 amino acids long. Here the CDR3 reads CASSLEGKNFGTQYF. Written as DNA, the CDR3 is TGTGCCAGCAGCTTAGAAGGGAAAAATTTCGGTACGCAGTATTTT. Full variable domain (remainder filled in from reference TRBV7-6 and TRBJ2-3): GAGVSQSPRYKVTKRGQDVALRCDPISGHVSLYWYRQALGQGPEFLTYFNYEAQQDKSGLPNDRFSAERPEGSISTLTIQRTEQRDSAMYRCASSLEGKNFGTQYFGPGTRLTVL.

J is TRBJ2-7 and V is TRBV27; tentatively, D is TRBD1 (5 bases). Germline CDR1 reads MNHEY; CDR2 reads SMNVEV (reference sequence). The CDR3 is 15 amino acids. The V end was cut by 5 bases, the J end by 6 bases, with 20 bases between. CDR3 in amino acids: CASSISPIQGSEQYF. The DNA of the CDR3 is TGTGCCAGCAGTATTTCACCAATTCAGGGATCCGAGCAGTACTTC.

This clonotype was seen many times. The chain combines TRBV12-3 or TRBV12-4 with TRBJ1-1, with D possibly TRBD1 on 6 matching bases. V dropped 5 bases and J dropped 11 bases, with 24 bases sitting between them. The CDR3 has 15 amino acids. CDR3 bases: TGTGCCAGCAGTAAACCACAGGGTTATTATCGGGCGGCTTTCTTT. Translation: CASSKPQGYYRAAFF.

The V and J genes are TRBV30 and TRBJ2-5, with TRBD2 matching over 7 bases. CDR3 size: 13 residues. CDR1 and CDR2 from the germline V gene are GTSNPN and SVGIG (reference sequence). V shed 4 bases, J shed 5 bases, and the junction held 7 bases outside the gene matches. CDR3 nucleotide sequence: TGTGCCTGGATCAACCCGGGAGGCGAGACCCAGTACTTC. Its protein is CAWINPGGETQYF.

J is TRBJ2-1 and V is TRBV20-1; 10 nucleotides match TRBD2. CDR1 DFQATT and CDR2 SNEGSKA come from the germline V gene (reference sequence). The V segment lost 5 bases and the J segment 6 bases; nucleotides outside the gene matches: 10. CDR3 length: 15 residues. The CDR3 nucleotides are TGCAGTGCTTATATTCCGGGACTAGCGAGCAATGAGCAGTTCTTC. Encoded protein: CSAYIPGLASNEQFF.

This chain uses TRBV25-1 with TRBJ1-6; unclear D gene. CDR3 length equals 13 residues. V dropped 4 bases and J dropped 7 bases, with 8 bases sitting between them. Germline CDR1 is MGHDK and CDR2 is SYGVNS. The CDR3 DNA reads TGTGCCAGCAGTGGGAGGGAGAATTCACCCCTCCACTTT. As protein: CASSGRENSPLHF.

This chain uses TRBV19 with TRBJ2-1, with 13 positions matching TRBD2. This CDR3 spans 17 amino acids. Germline V gene data show CDR1 as LNHDA and CDR2 as SQIVND (reference sequence). The trim removed 1 base at V and 4 bases at J, leaving 4 bases unmatched. DNA of the CDR3: TGTGCCAGTAGTATAGCTTTGGGACTAGCGGGGTACAATGAGCAGTTCTTC. Amino acids: CASSIALGLAGYNEQFF.

This sequence joins TRBV12-3 or TRBV12-4 and TRBJ2-3; maybe TRBD1 (6 bases). CDR3 size: 11 residues. Trimming shortened V by 6 bases and J by 11 bases, and 12 bases separated the two germline ends. Here the CDR3 DNA reads TGTGCCAGCAGATCAGGGGCACTGCAGTATTTT. Translated: CASRSGALQYF.

Of note for this clonotype: Possible read error: a much larger clone is one base away. J is TRBJ1-5 and V is TRBV5-6; 7 nucleotides line up with TRBD1. The V gene's germline CDR1 is SGHDT and CDR2 YYEEEE. The CDR3 sequence is 15 residues long. The CDR3 here is CVSSDGQAPNQPQHF. The CDR3 DNA reads TGTGTCAGCAGCGACGGACAGGCCCCCAATCAGCCCCAGCATTTT.